This T cell receptor (beta chain) is from a study of human T cells and chemical hapten exposure. Unique molecular identifiers were attached to individual cDNA molecules during library preparation. TCRdb reprocessed the RACE reads via MiXCR and lists one record per CDR3 protein. The sample contains roughly 380,000 distinct CDR3 sequences, just under 6.5% of which appear only once. This clonotype was recorded many times. In germline, CDR1 is SEHNR, CDR2 FQNEAQ (reference sequence). This CDR3 has 12 amino acids. With 4 bases removed from V and 3 bases from J, the gap between germline ends came to 7 bases. As for time point: patch test 2, 6 weeks after DPC sensitization. Regarding treatment: therapeutic diphenylcyclopropenone sensitization with weekly scalp DPC. Blood sampling occurred before each patch-test application.

The chain carries TRBV7-9 and TRBJ2-7, with no clear D. The sequence derives from a woman aged 18-29 years with alopecia areata. Some clones in this sample may be carry-over from other donors' samples. The input for sequencing was whole blood, taken in connection with sensitization to the hapten diphenylcyclopropenone (DPC). The CDR3 DNA follows: TGTGCCAGCAGCTCTGGGGTCTACGAGCAGTACTTC. It specifies CASSSGVYEQYF.